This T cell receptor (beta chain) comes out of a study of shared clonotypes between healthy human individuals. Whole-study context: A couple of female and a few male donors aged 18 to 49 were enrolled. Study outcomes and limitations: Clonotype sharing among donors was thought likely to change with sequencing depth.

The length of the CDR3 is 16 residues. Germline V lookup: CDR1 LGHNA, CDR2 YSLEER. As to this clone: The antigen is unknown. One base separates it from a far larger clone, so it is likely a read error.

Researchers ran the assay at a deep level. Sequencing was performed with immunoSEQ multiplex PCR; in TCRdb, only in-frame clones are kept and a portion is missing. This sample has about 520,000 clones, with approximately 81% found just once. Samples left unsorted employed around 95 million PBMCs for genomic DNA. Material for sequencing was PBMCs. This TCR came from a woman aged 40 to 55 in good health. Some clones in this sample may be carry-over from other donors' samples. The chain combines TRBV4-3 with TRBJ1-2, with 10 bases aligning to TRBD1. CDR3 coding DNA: TGCACCAGCAGCCAAGAAAGACAGGGGGCGAACTATGGCTACACCTTC. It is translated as CTSSQERQGANYGYTF.